This passage covers 17 T cell receptor beta chains from one sample sequenced in a study of blood T cell repertoires in COVID-19. The repertoire was sequenced with immunoSEQ multiplex PCR; TCRdb's copy has only in-frame clones and lacks some. The sample lists some 150,000 clones, around 82% occurring once. The specimen sequenced was peripheral blood. These TCRs come from a woman in her sixties or seventies with acute or convalescent COVID-19.

CDR3 loop: CASSPTAGTDTQYF. In DNA form, the CDR3 reads TGTGCCAGCAGCCCAACGGCCGGGACAGATACGCAGTATTTT. The chain links TRBV11-3 to TRBJ2-3; D call uncertain. The ends were cut back, 5 bases at V and 3 bases at J, with 12 bases in the middle. Looked up from germline, CDR1 is SGHNT and CDR2 is YENEEA. This CDR3 spans 14 amino acids.

V gene TRBV7-2 combines with J gene TRBJ2-7, with 9 bases lining up with TRBD1. The CDR3 runs 13 residues. Losses at the gene ends were 10 bases for V and 1 base for J; bases not matched to a gene: 5. From germline, CDR1 is SGHTA and CDR2 FQGNSA. The CDR3 DNA is TGTGCCATTACGGGACAGGGTTCCTACGAGCAGTACTTC. Translation gives CAITGQGSYEQYF.

This clone has just a few counts. The chain uses TRBV14 and TRBJ2-1, with D possibly being TRBD2 (7 bases). This CDR3 is 15 amino acids long. Trimming stripped 3 bases from V and 4 bases from J, with 13 bases between. Germline V lookup: CDR1 SGHDN, CDR2 FVKESK. The CDR3 coding sequence is TGTGCCAGCAGCCATACGCGGGGGCCTTACAATGAGCAGTTCTTC. It specifies CASSHTRGPYNEQFF.

As to this clone: The sample carries other DNA sequences with the same CDR3. V is TRBV20-1 and J is TRBJ2-7; possibly TRBD1 for D (5 bases). The CDR3 covers 11 residues. V gave up 2 bases and J gave up 3 bases, with 5 bases separating them. The germline V gene has CDR1 DFQATT and CDR2 SNEGSKA (reference sequence). Here the CDR3 DNA reads TGCAGTGCTAGAAGGGGCTACGAGCAGTACTTC. It encodes CSARRGYEQYF.

The rearrangement links TRBV4-1 to TRBJ2-1; 11 nucleotides line up with TRBD2. V gave up 0 bases and J gave up 4 bases; unmatched junction bases: 5. CDR3 size: 17 residues. The germline CDR1 and CDR2 sequences are MGHRA and YSYEKL. This chain's CDR3 is CASSQDEGTSGYNEQFF. The CDR3 DNA reads TGCGCCAGCAGCCAAGATGAAGGGACTAGCGGTTACAATGAGCAGTTCTTC.

The chain uses TRBV29-1 and TRBJ2-2, with 7 bases aligning to TRBD1. V was clipped by 7 bases and J by 6 bases; unmatched bases: 11. The CDR3 extends over 14 amino acids. CDR1 and CDR2 (germline): SQVTM, ANQGSEA. Here the CDR3 reads CSARQGTGPGELFF. For the CDR3, the DNA is TGCAGCGCTCGACAGGGAACGGGACCCGGGGAGCTGTTTTTT.

This clone appeared a few times. The chain uses TRBV30 and TRBJ1-3; unclear D gene. The germline V and J ends were trimmed by 1 base and 0 bases, with 4 bases remaining between them. The V gene's germline CDR1 is GTSNPN and CDR2 SVGIG (reference sequence). CDR3 length equals 13 residues. CDR3 sequence (DNA): TGTGCCTGGAGTGACTACTCTGGAAACACCATATATTTT. It specifies CAWSDYSGNTIYF.

The chain is built from TRBV28 and TRBJ1-1, with D tentatively TRBD1 (6 bases). The CDR3 runs to 16 residues. The germline CDR1 and CDR2 sequences are MDHEN and SYDVKM. Deletions cut 4 bases from V and 1 base from J, with 16 bases between. The chain's CDR3 is CASSSSTGTKNTEAFF. The CDR3 nucleotides are TGTGCCAGCAGTTCATCAACCGGGACAAAGAACACTGAAGCTTTCTTT.

The chain is built from TRBV27 and TRBJ1-2; 8 bases match TRBD1. J lost 8 bases, V lost 6 bases, and 8 bases had no gene match. The CDR3 is 13 residues long. Looked up from germline, CDR1 is MNHEY and CDR2 is SMNVEV (reference sequence). The CDR3 spells CASSLQGVGGYTF. CDR3 sequence (DNA): TGTGCCAGCAGCCTACAGGGGGTGGGCGGCTACACCTTC.

The rearrangement uses TRBV10-3 and TRBJ1-4, with TRBD1 as a possible D gene (5 bases). Trimming stripped 5 bases from V and 8 bases from J, with 15 bases between. The CDR3 totals 14 residues. CDR1 is ENHRY, CDR2 SYGVKD, per germline. The CDR3 protein is CAISSRSGREKLFF. The CDR3 DNA reads as TGTGCCATCAGTTCAAGATCAGGGCGGGAAAAACTGTTTTTT.

This clone has a count of ten or more. The chain links TRBV2 to TRBJ1-2; a weak D match, TRBD1 (5 bases). The V end was cut by 1 base, the J end by 5 bases, with 8 bases between. This CDR3 comprises 13 residues. Looked up from germline, CDR1 is SNHLY and CDR2 is FYNNEI. The CDR3 bases are TGTGCCAGCAGTGAAGACAGGTGGTATGGCTACACCTTC. It translates to CASSEDRWYGYTF.

In its sample, this clone was seen once. The chain has TRBV28 and TRBJ1-2, with 10 bases identical to TRBD1. The V gene end was trimmed by 4 bases and the J gene end by 6 bases; junction bases not matched to a gene: 5. Germline CDR1 reads MDHEN; CDR2 reads SYDVKM. The length of the CDR3 is 14 residues. The CDR3 sequence is CASSSAGTGDGYTF. Written as DNA, the CDR3 is TGTGCCAGCAGTTCCGCCGGGACAGGGGATGGCTACACCTTC.

The rearrangement uses TRBV5-8 and TRBJ2-5; 14 bases match TRBD2. The CDR3 totals 17 residues. V shed 4 bases, J shed 2 bases, and the junction held 7 bases outside the gene matches. Germline CDR1 is SGHTS and CDR2 is YDEGEE. DNA of the CDR3: TGTGCCAGCAGCAGGGGACTAGCGGGAGCAGGTCAAGAGACCCAGTACTTC. It yields the protein CASSRGLAGAGQETQYF. Filled out from reference TRBV5-8 and TRBJ2-5, the complete variable domain reads EAGVTQSPTHLIKTRGQQATLRCSPISGHTSVYWYQQALGLGLQFLLWYDEGEERNRGNFPPRFSGRQFPNYSSELNVNALELEDSALYLCASSRGLAGAGQETQYFGPGTRLLVL.

This chain joins TRBV28 and TRBJ1-2; 7 nucleotides agree with TRBD1. The CDR3 runs 13 residues. V was pared by 9 bases and J by 4 bases, with 8 bases of the junction left unmatched. CDR1 and CDR2 from the germline V gene are MDHEN and SYDVKM. CDR3 bases: TGTGCCAGTAAACAGGGGTTAGGCTATGGCTACACCTTC. Protein sequence: CASKQGLGYGYTF.

This clone was observed a few times. The chain links TRBV5-8 to TRBJ2-6; possible D gene TRBD1, 5 bases. CDR3 length: 18 residues. V lost 0 bases and J lost 0, with 13 bases in between. Germline V gene sequence: CDR1 SGHTS, CDR2 YDEGEE. For the CDR3, the DNA is TGTGCCAGCAGCTTGGTAGGGGATTACCCCTCTGGGGCCAACGTCCTGACTTTC. Translated: CASSLVGDYPSGANVLTF.

In DNA form, the CDR3 reads TGTGCCAGCAGGTTACGGGGGGCGTACGAGCAGTACTTC. The encoded protein is CASRLRGAYEQYF. The chain has TRBV6-5 and TRBJ2-7, with D tentatively TRBD2 (7 bases). Germline V gene data show CDR1 as MNHEY and CDR2 as SVGAGI. CDR3 length equals 13 residues. Trimming removed 6 bases from V and 4 bases from J, with 13 bases in between.

The V call is TRBV4-3, the J call TRBJ1-2, with D possibly being TRBD1 (5 bases). This CDR3 spans 19 amino acids. Deletions cut 3 bases from V and 8 bases from J, with 31 bases between. Germline-derived CDR1 and CDR2 are LGHNA and YSLEER. In nucleotides, the CDR3 is TGCGCCAGCAGCCATCTCACGGACTTTACAGGACCTCTGGAGGGAGGCTACACCTTC. Protein: CASSHLTDFTGPLEGGYTF.